This T cell receptor (beta chain) was sequenced for a study of response to subunit inactivated influenza vaccine. General study points: It was the authors' suggestion that each seasonal influenza vaccination recruits few new T cells.

Turning to this clonotype: Its target is not known.

TCRdb redid the calling of the RT-PCR reads with MiXCR, one entry per CDR3 protein. The data show 500,000 to 600,000 distinct CDR3 sequences, with 10% to 15% seen just once and 13% held by the top ten. This CDR3 region has 17 residues. Germline CDR1 is LGHNA and CDR2 is YSLEER. V lost 8 bases and J 0 bases, leaving 19 bases between the germline ends. J is TRBJ2-2 and V is TRBV4-3, with D possibly called TRBD1 or TRBD2 (5 bases each). The sample in question was PBMCs from blood, obtained roughly 48 days after vaccination. The sequence was collected from a man aged 50-60 years who received an inactivated influenza vaccine. The DNA of the CDR3 is TGCGCCAGCGGACTCGACAGTCATCCCGCGAACACCGGGGAGCTGTTTTTT. This codes for CASGLDSHPANTGELFF.